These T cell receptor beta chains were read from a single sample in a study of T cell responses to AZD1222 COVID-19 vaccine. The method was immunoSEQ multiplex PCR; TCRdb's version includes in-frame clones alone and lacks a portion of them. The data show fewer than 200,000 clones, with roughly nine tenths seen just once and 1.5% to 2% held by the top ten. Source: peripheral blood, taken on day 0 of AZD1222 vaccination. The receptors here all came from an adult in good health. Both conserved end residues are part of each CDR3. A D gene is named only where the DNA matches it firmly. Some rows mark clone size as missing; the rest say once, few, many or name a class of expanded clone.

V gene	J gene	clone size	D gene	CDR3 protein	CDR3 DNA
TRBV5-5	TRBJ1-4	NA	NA	CASSPSLSTNEKLFF	TGTGCCAGCAGCCCGTCCCTATCTACTAATGAAAAACTGTTTTTT
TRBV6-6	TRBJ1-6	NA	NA	CASRTSTGNSPLHF	TGTGCCAGCAGGACTTCTACAGGGAATTCACCCCTCCACTTT
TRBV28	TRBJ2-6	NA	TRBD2	CASSFRSGISGANVLTF	TGTGCCAGCAGTTTTCGTAGCGGGATCTCTGGGGCCAACGTCCTGACTTTC
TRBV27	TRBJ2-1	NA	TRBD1	CASGTASYNEQFF	TGTGCCAGTGGGACAGCCTCCTACAATGAGCAGTTCTTC
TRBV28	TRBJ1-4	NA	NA	CASRGGGFPEKLFF	TGTGCCAGCAGGGGAGGAGGGTTTCCTGAAAAACTGTTTTTT
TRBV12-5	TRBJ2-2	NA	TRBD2	CASGLGTSGYTGELFF	TGTGCTAGTGGTTTGGGAACTAGCGGTTACACCGGGGAGCTGTTTTTT
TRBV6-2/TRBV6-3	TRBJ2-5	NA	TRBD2	CASSYYPGLVTQETQYF	TGTGCCAGCAGTTACTATCCCGGACTAGTCACGCAAGAGACCCAGTACTTC
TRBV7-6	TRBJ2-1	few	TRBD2	CASSLASSGISFDEQFF	TGTGCCAGCAGCTTAGCGTCTAGCGGGATTAGCTTCGATGAGCAGTTCTTC
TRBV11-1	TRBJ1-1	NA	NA	CASSRGLPEAFF	TGTGCCAGCAGCCGAGGACTCCCTGAAGCTTTCTTT
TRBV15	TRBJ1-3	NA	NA	CATSRDVGVGGNTIYF	TGTGCCACCAGCAGAGATGTCGGGGTCGGTGGAAACACCATATATTTT
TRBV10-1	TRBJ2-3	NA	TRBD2	CASSEGLGGVDTQYF	TGCGCCAGCAGTGAGGGACTAGGCGGTGTGGATACGCAGTATTTT
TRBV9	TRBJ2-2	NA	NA	CASSSPRGGPSGELFF	TGTGCCAGCAGCTCCCCCAGGGGGGGGCCGTCCGGGGAGCTGTTTTTT
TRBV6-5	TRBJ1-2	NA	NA	CASSAVIYGYTF	TGTGCCAGCAGCGCCGTCATCTATGGCTACACCTTC
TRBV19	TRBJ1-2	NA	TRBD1	CASSIAGTVYGYTF	TGTGCCAGTAGTATTGCCGGGACAGTCTATGGCTACACCTTC
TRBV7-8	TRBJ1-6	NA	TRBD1	CASSLGQGESFGNSPLHF	TGTGCCAGCAGCTTGGGACAGGGGGAGTCTTTCGGCAATTCACCCCTCCACTTT
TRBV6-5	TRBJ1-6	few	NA	CASSYLRSRAALHF	TGTGCCAGCAGTTACTTGCGCTCCCGAGCAGCCCTCCACTTT
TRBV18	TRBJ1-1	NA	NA	CASSPLQNTEAFF	TGTGCCAGCTCACCATTACAGAACACTGAAGCTTTCTTT
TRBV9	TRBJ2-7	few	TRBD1	CASSVGTGTYEQYF	TGTGCCAGCAGCGTAGGGACAGGGACCTACGAGCAGTACTTC
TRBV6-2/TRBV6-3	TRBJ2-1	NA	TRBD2	CASSRLAGGGEQFF	TGTGCCAGCAGCCGACTAGCGGGAGGCGGTGAGCAGTTCTTC
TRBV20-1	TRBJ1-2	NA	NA	CSAESGGYTF	TGCAGTGCTGAATCAGGGGGCTACACCTTC
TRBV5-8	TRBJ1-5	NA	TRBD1	CASSSGQGGNQPQHF	TGTGCCAGCAGCTCCGGACAGGGAGGCAATCAGCCCCAGCATTTT
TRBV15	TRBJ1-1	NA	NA	CATSRRGGTEAFF	TGTGCCACCAGCAGAAGGGGCGGCACTGAAGCTTTCTTT
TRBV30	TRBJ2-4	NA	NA	CAWSVNRNIQYF	TGTGCCTGGAGTGTTAACCGCAACATTCAGTACTTC
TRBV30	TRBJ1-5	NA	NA	CAWSVGIVSTDFSNQPQHF	TGTGCCTGGAGTGTAGGAATAGTTAGTACAGACTTTAGCAATCAGCCCCAGCATTTT
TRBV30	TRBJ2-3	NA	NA	CAWTPGTGPDTQYF	TGTGCCTGGACCCCCGGAACAGGACCAGATACGCAGTATTTT
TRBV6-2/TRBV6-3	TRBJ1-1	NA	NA	CASSDPVSNTEAFF	TGTGCCAGCAGTGACCCAGTTTCGAACACTGAAGCTTTCTTT
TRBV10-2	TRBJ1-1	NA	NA	CASSLRYTEAFF	TGCGCCAGCAGTCTCCGATACACTGAAGCTTTCTTT
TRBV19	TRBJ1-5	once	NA	CASSIRHGEGSSQPQHF	TGTGCCAGTAGTATAAGGCATGGAGAGGGATCGAGTCAGCCCCAGCATTTT
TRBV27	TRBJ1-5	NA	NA	CASSFDQPQHF	TGTGCCAGCAGTTTCGATCAGCCCCAGCATTTT
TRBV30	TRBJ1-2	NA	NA	CAWSVQGRGYGYTF	TGTGCCTGGAGTGTACAGGGTAGGGGCTATGGCTACACCTTC
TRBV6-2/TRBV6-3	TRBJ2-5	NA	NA	CASSYEVAGGESVETQYF	TGTGCCAGCAGTTACGAGGTGGCCGGGGGCGAGTCGGTAGAGACCCAGTACTTC
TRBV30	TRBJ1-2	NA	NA	CAWSVKWDGYTF	TGTGCCTGGAGTGTAAAGTGGGATGGCTACACCTTC
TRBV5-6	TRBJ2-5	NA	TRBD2	CASSLAGRAIETQYF	TGTGCCAGCAGCTTGGCCGGGAGGGCCATAGAGACCCAGTACTTC
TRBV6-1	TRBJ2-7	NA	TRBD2	CASSDGGAIYEQYF	TGTGCCAGCAGTGACGGGGGGGCAATCTACGAGCAGTACTTC
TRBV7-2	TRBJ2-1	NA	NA	CASRPSWGEQFF	TGTGCCAGCAGACCCAGCTGGGGTGAGCAGTTCTTC
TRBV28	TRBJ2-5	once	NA	CASSLGATGTFETQYF	TGTGCCAGCAGTTTAGGGGCAACAGGGACCTTTGAGACCCAGTACTTC
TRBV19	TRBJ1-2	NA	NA	CASRPPQVLDYGYTF	TGTGCCAGTAGGCCCCCACAGGTTCTCGACTATGGCTACACCTTC
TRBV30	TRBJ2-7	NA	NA	CAWSQPSTHEQYF	TGTGCCTGGAGCCAACCCTCAACTCACGAGCAGTACTTC
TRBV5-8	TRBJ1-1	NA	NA	CASSFGRNTEAFF	TGTGCCAGCAGCTTCGGTAGGAACACTGAAGCTTTCTTT
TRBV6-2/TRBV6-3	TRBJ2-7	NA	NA	CASSYSLYEQYF	TGTGCCAGCAGTTACTCCCTCTACGAGCAGTACTTC
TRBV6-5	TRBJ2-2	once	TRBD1	CASSRTGGTGELFF	TGTGCCAGCAGTCGGACAGGCGGAACCGGGGAGCTGTTTTTT
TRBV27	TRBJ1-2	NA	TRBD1	CASSLGTGEGYTF	TGTGCCAGCAGTTTAGGGACAGGGGAAGGCTACACCTTC
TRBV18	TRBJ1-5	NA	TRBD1	CASSLEGAGGRPQHF	TGTGCCAGCTCACTAGAGGGGGCAGGAGGCCGGCCCCAGCATTTT
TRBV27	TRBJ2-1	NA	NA	CASSYGYNEQFF	TGTGCCAGCAGTTACGGCTACAATGAGCAGTTCTTC
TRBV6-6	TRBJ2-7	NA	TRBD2	CASSRRGLAGGPSEQYF	TGTGCCAGCAGTCGCCGGGGACTAGCGGGAGGGCCTAGCGAGCAGTACTTC
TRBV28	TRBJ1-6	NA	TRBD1	CASSLWPGWDRGNSPLHF	TGTGCCAGCAGTTTATGGCCAGGGTGGGACAGGGGTAATTCACCCCTCCACTTT
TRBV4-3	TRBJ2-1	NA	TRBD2	CASSQEGGSHEQFF	TGCGCCAGCAGCCAAGAGGGAGGGTCCCATGAGCAGTTCTTC